This entry is about one T cell receptor (beta chain). Its antigen is unknown. This specimen comes from a study of shared clonotypes between healthy human individuals. Study findings and constraints: Naive subsets, compared against memory subsets, generally had larger estimated richness values.

Sorted-subset replicate PCRs used approximately 200 ng of genomic DNA. This amount corresponded to approximately 30,000 T cell genomes. The table came from immunoSEQ multiplex PCR; TCRdb's copy has only in-frame clones and leaves some out. Among about 580,000 clones listed, roughly 98% were seen once. The naive CD8 population came from CD45RO-negative cells selected for CCR7, without terminally differentiated effector memory CD45RA+ cells. Each of the donors was a healthy adult who was HIV-negative and had not had a recent acute infection or vaccination. The source is a man aged 30-40 years in good health. The sequencing sample was made of naive CD8+ T cells sorted from blood.

This CDR3 is CASVGGTGELFF. The CDR3 coding sequence is TGTGCCAGCGTTGGCGGAACCGGGGAGCTGTTTTTT. This chain uses TRBV27 with TRBJ2-2, with unresolved D. The CDR3 has 12 amino acids. Germline-derived CDR1 and CDR2 are MNHEY and SMNVEV (reference sequence). Trimming removed 8 bases at V and 5 bases at J, with 9 bases between.